The 9 T cell receptor beta chains given below trace back to one sample, sequenced in a study of T cells after yellow fever vaccination. TCRdb processed the 5' RACE reads anew with MiXCR; each CDR3 protein has one entry. The table shows approximately 330,000 distinct CDR3 sequences, with roughly 4.3% occurring only once. The specimen was PBMCs, collected 5 days after the yellow fever booster vaccination. The receptors stem from a young man who received the YFV17D yellow fever vaccine.

This clonotype occurred many times. This chain links TRBV27 with TRBJ2-5; D unresolved. The CDR3 length is 15 residues. Deletions cut 2 bases from V and 5 bases from J, with 15 bases between. Germline V CDR1 and CDR2: MNHEY, SMNVEV (reference sequence). The CDR3 is CASSLVSPSRETQYF. CDR3 coding DNA: TGTGCCAGCAGTTTAGTGAGCCCCTCCCGGGAGACCCAGTACTTC.

This chain connects TRBV12-3 or TRBV12-4 to TRBJ2-3; the D is unclear. This CDR3 comprises 13 residues. V was pared by 7 bases and J by 4 bases, with 12 bases between. This CDR3 is CASKRPAPDTQYF. The CDR3 nucleotides are TGTGCCAGCAAGCGACCGGCCCCAGATACGCAGTATTTT.

This clonotype was detected only a few times. The V gene is TRBV13, the J gene TRBJ2-3; D uncertain. The length of the CDR3 is 15 residues. CDR1 and CDR2 (germline): PRHDT, FYEKMQ (reference sequence). The V end lost 4 bases, the J end lost 2 bases, and 13 bases lay between the germline ends. The CDR3 loop is CASSWARANTDTQYF. The CDR3 nucleotides are TGTGCCAGCAGCTGGGCTAGGGCCAACACAGATACGCAGTATTTT.

This clonotype has ten or more counts. This chain uses TRBV7-9 with TRBJ2-1; unclear D gene. The germline gives CDR1 SEHNR, CDR2 FQNEAQ (reference sequence). There are 15 residues in the CDR3. The V gene lost 2 bases and the J gene lost 0 bases, with 8 bases spanning the gap. Written as DNA, the CDR3 is TGTGCCAGCAGCTTAATGGCCAGCTCCTACAATGAGCAGTTCTTC. This encodes CASSLMASSYNEQFF.

The chain is built from TRBV5-1 and TRBJ2-3, with D perhaps TRBD2 (5 bases). The CDR3 is 13 amino acids. CDR1 and CDR2 from the germline V gene are SGHRS and YFSETQ. Trimming removed 6 bases from V and 1 base from J, with 9 bases in between. The DNA of the CDR3 is TGCGCCAGCAAAAGCGGAGGCACAGATACGCAGTATTTT. This codes for CASKSGGTDTQYF.

There are many counts of this clonotype. The rearrangement uses TRBV7-9 and TRBJ2-3, with 7 bases aligning to TRBD2. CDR1 is SEHNR and CDR2 is FQNEAQ in the germline V gene (reference sequence). With 3 bases clipped from V and 1 base from J, the junction kept 4 bases outside the gene matches. The CDR3 is 15 residues long. The CDR3 nucleotides read TGTGCCAGCAGCTTGGCCAGCGGGGGCACAGATACGCAGTATTTT. Amino acids: CASSLASGGTDTQYF.

This clonotype was seen a few times. V usage is TRBV4-1 and J usage is TRBJ2-1, with TRBD2 matching 7 bases. The V gene end was trimmed by 2 bases and the J gene end by 7 bases; junction bases not matched to a gene: 11. The length of the CDR3 is 16 residues. CDR1 is MGHRA and CDR2 is YSYEKL in the germline V gene. The DNA of the CDR3 is TGCGCCAGCAGCCAACCCTCTGGCGGGGGTGGGAATGAGCAGTTCTTC. Translation: CASSQPSGGGGNEQFF.

The rearrangement uses TRBV20-1 and TRBJ1-4, with 7 bases matching TRBD1. Germline V gene sequence: CDR1 DFQATT, CDR2 SNEGSKA (reference sequence). CDR3 length: 13 residues. V trimming: 6 bases; J trimming: 5 bases; junction bases outside the gene matches: 6. This chain's CDR3 is CSAPGDSNEKLFF. CDR3 in DNA: TGCAGTGCCCCGGGGGACAGCAATGAAAAACTGTTTTTT.

This clonotype came up many times. The genes are TRBV4-3 and TRBJ1-2, with no clear D. Germline values: CDR1 LGHNA, CDR2 YSLEER. Deletions cut 1 base from V and 6 bases from J, with 12 bases between. This CDR3 is built from 14 residues. The CDR3 coding sequence is TGCGCCAGCAGCCAAGTAGAGCGGGCTCATGGCTACACCTTC. Amino acid sequence: CASSQVERAHGYTF.